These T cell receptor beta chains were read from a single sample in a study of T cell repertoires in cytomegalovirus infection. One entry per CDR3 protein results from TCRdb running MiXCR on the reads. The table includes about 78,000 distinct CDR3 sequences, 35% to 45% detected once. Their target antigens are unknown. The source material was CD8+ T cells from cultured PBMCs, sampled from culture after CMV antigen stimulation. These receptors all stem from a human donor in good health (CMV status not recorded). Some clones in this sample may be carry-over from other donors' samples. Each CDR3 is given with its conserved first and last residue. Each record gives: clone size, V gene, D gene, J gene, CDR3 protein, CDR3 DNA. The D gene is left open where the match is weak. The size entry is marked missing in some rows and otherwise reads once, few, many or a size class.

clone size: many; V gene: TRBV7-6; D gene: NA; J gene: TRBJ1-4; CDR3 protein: CASSLLRPRPGSNEKLFF; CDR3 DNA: TGTGCCAGCAGCTTACTTCGCCCGAGACCGGGTTCTAATGAAAAACTGTTTTTT
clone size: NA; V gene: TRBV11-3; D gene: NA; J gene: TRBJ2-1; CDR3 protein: CASSSHTGNEQFF; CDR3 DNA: TGTGCCAGCAGCTCGCATACAGGCAATGAGCAGTTCTTC
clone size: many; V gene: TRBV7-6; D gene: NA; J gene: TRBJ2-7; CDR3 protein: CASSSRGVDHGEQYF; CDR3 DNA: TGTGCCAGCAGCTCGCGCGGGGTAGACCACGGAGAGCAGTACTTC
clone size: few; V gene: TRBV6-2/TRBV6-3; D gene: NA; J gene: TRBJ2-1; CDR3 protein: CASSYSRIPANNYNEQFF; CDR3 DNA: TGTGCCAGCAGTTACTCGAGAATCCCCGCGAACAACTACAATGAGCAGTTCTTC
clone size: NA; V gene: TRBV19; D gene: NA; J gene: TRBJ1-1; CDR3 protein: CASSMGAEAFF; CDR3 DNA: TGTGCCAGTAGTATGGGGGCTGAAGCTTTCTTT
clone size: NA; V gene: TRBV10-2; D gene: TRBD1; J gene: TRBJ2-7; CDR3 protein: CASSESRYGTVIGYEQYF; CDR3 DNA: TGCGCCAGCAGTGAGTCGAGATATGGGACAGTCATCGGCTACGAGCAGTACTTC
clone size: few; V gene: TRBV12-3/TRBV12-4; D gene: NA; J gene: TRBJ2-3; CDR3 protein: CASSYQGPTDTQYF; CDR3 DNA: TGTGCCAGCAGTTATCAAGGACCAACAGATACGCAGTATTTT
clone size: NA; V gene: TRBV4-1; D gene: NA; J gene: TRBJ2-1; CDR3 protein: CASSHPGATEQFF; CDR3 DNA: TGCGCCAGCAGCCATCCCGGGGCGACGGAGCAGTTCTTC
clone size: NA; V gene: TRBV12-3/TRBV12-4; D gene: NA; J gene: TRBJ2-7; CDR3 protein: CASADREGSYEQYF; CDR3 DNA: TGTGCCAGCGCCGACAGGGAGGGATCCTACGAGCAGTACTTC
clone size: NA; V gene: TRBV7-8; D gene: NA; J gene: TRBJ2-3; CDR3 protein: CASSLGLGRGRDTQYF; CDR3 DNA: TGTGCCAGCAGCTTAGGACTAGGGCGGGGTAGAGATACGCAGTATTTT
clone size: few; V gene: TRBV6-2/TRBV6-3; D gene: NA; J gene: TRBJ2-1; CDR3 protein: CASSYGDSSSYNEQFF; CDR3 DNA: TGTGCCAGCAGTTACGGGGACTCCAGCTCCTACAATGAGCAGTTCTTC
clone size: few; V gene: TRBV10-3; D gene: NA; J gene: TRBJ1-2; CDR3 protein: CAISESGANYGYTF; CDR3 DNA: TGTGCCATCAGTGAGTCGGGGGCTAACTATGGCTACACCTTC
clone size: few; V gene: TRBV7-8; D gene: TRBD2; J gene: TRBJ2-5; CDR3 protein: CASSARTSGGAEETQYF; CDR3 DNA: TGTGCCAGCAGCGCAAGGACTAGCGGGGGGGCGGAGGAGACCCAGTACTTC